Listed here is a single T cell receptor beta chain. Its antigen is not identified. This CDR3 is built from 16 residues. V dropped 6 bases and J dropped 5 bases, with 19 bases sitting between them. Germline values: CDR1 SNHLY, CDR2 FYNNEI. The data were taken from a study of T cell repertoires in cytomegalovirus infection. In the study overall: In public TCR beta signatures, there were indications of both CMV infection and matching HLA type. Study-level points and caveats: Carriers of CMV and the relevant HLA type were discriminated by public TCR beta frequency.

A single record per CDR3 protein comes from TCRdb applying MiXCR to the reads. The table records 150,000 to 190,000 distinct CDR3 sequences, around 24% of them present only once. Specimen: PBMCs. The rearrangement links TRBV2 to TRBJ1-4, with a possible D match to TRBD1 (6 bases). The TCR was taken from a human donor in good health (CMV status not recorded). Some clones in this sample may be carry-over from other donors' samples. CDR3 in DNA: TGTGCCAGCAGGCACACCTTACAGGGAGGGAATGAAAAACTGTTTTTT. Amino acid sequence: CASRHTLQGGNEKLFF.